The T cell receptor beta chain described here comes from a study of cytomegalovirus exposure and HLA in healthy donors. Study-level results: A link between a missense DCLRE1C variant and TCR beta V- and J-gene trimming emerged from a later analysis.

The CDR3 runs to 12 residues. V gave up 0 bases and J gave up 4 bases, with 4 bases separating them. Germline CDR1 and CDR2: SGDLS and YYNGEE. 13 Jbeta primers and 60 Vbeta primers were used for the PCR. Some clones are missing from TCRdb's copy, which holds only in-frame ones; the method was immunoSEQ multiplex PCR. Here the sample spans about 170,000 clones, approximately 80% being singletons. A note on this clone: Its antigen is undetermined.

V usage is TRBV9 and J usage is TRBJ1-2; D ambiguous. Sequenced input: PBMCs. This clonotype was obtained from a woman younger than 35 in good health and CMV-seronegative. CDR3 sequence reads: CASSVASYGYTF. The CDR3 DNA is TGTGCCAGCAGCGTAGCATCCTATGGCTACACCTTC.